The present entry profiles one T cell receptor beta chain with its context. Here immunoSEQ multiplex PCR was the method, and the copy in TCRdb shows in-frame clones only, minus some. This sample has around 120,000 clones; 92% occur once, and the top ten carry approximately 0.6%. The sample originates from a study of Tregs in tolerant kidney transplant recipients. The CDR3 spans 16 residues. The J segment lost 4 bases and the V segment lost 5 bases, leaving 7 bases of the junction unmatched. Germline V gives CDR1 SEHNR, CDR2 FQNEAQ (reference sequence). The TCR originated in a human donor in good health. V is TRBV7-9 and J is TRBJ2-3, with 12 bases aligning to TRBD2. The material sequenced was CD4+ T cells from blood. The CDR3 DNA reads TGTGCCAGCAGCCCGAAGACTAGCGGGAGTGCAGATACGCAGTATTTT. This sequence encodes CASSPKTSGSADTQYF.